This is a list of T cell receptor beta chains from one sample in a study of blood T cell repertoires in COVID-19. TCRdb's copy holds only in-frame clones and misses some; the assay was immunoSEQ multiplex PCR. The sample lists hundreds of thousands of clones; 87% were seen once. The source material was peripheral blood. The receptor set was obtained from a woman aged 45-59 years with COVID-19, enrolled during active disease. Each CDR3 is given with its conserved first and last residue. A D gene is named only where the DNA matches it firmly. Size is omitted from some rows. Given values are once, few, many or a class for expanded clones.

-	TRBV3-1/TRBV3-2	once	TRBJ1-3	CASSQGAGNTIYF	TGTGCCAGCAGCCAGGGGGCCGGAAACACCATATATTTT
TRBD2	TRBV24-1	-	TRBJ2-2	CATSDPSGSVTGELFF	TGTGCCACCAGTGATCCTAGCGGGAGCGTCACCGGGGAGCTGTTTTTT
-	TRBV27	-	TRBJ2-6	CASSLLGVAGANVLTF	TGTGCCAGCAGCTTATTAGGGGTAGCTGGGGCCAACGTCCTGACTTTC
-	TRBV5-4	-	TRBJ1-2	CASSPGRWDYGYTF	TGTGCCAGCAGCCCAGGAAGGTGGGACTATGGCTACACCTTC
TRBD1	TRBV6-5	few	TRBJ1-2	CASSSSGTGSYGYTF	TGTGCCAGCAGTTCCTCCGGGACAGGTTCCTATGGCTACACCTTC
-	TRBV7-8	-	TRBJ1-1	CASSLHQAGGFKAFF	TGTGCCAGCAGCTTACATCAAGCCGGGGGATTTAAAGCTTTCTTT
TRBD1	TRBV5-1	-	TRBJ1-2	CASSSLTGGSYGYTF	TGCGCCAGCAGCTCCTTAACAGGGGGATCCTATGGCTACACCTTC
TRBD2	TRBV24-1	-	TRBJ2-2	CATSDFSGEGGTGELFF	TGTGCCACCAGTGATTTCTCGGGGGAGGGAGGCACCGGGGAGCTGTTTTTT
TRBD2	TRBV10-3	once	TRBJ2-7	CAISETSGSSYEQYF	TGTGCCATCAGTGAAACTAGCGGGAGTTCCTACGAGCAGTACTTC
TRBD2	TRBV6-2/TRBV6-3	-	TRBJ2-1	CASSYSGLAGYNEQFF	TGTGCCAGCAGTTACTCGGGACTAGCGGGGTACAATGAGCAGTTCTTC
-	TRBV2	-	TRBJ2-7	CASSLQKYEQYF	TGTGCCAGCAGTTTACAGAAATACGAGCAGTACTTC
-	TRBV6-2/TRBV6-3	-	TRBJ1-1	CASSYATENTEAFF	TGTGCCAGCAGTTACGCGACTGAGAACACTGAAGCTTTCTTT
TRBD1	TRBV5-1	-	TRBJ2-7	CASSLNRGQGDEQYF	TGCGCCAGCAGCTTGAACCGGGGACAGGGAGACGAGCAGTACTTC
TRBD1	TRBV5-4	-	TRBJ1-2	CASSFRQGTNYGYTF	TGTGCCAGCAGCTTTAGACAGGGCACTAACTATGGCTACACCTTC
-	TRBV30	-	TRBJ1-6	CAWSQGGVSPLHF	TGTGCCTGGAGTCAAGGCGGGGTTTCACCCCTCCACTTT
-	TRBV7-9	-	TRBJ2-3	CASSLIGIYTDTQYF	TGTGCCAGCAGCCTAATCGGGATTTACACAGATACGCAGTATTTT
-	TRBV5-5	-	TRBJ2-1	CASSLAIANEQFF	TGTGCCAGCAGCTTGGCAATAGCGAATGAGCAGTTCTTC
-	TRBV6-4	-	TRBJ1-2	CASSFVRGYGYTF	TGTGCCAGCAGTTTCGTACGCGGCTATGGCTACACCTTC
-	TRBV18	-	TRBJ2-7	CASSPLGRLWGSSYEQYF	TGTGCCAGCTCACCACTGGGGCGATTGTGGGGCTCCTCCTACGAGCAGTACTTC
TRBD1	TRBV30	once	TRBJ2-7	CAWSSRTGLLFEQYF	TGTGCCTGGAGTTCCAGGACAGGCCTTCTGTTTGAGCAGTACTTC
TRBD1	TRBV11-3	-	TRBJ2-7	CASSPETGNYEQYF	TGTGCCAGCAGCCCCGAGACAGGGAACTACGAGCAGTACTTC
-	TRBV29-1	-	TRBJ2-6	CSVVPQSGANVLTF	TGCAGCGTTGTGCCGCAGTCTGGGGCCAACGTCCTGACTTTC
-	TRBV29-1	-	TRBJ2-5	CSVRGGTGRQETQYF	TGCAGCGTGAGGGGGGGAACGGGGCGGCAAGAGACCCAGTACTTC
TRBD1	TRBV24-1	-	TRBJ2-2	CATSDASGTGWTGELFF	TGTGCCACCAGCGACGCTTCCGGGACAGGGTGGACCGGGGAGCTGTTTTTT
TRBD1	TRBV10-1	-	TRBJ1-6	CASSETAPGQGYDNSPLHF	TGCGCCAGCAGTGAGACAGCACCGGGACAGGGGTATGATAATTCACCCCTCCACTTT
TRBD1	TRBV23-1	-	TRBJ1-1	CASSHPIDRVNTEAFF	TGCGCCAGCAGTCACCCAATCGACAGGGTAAACACTGAAGCTTTCTTT
-	TRBV11-2	-	TRBJ2-3	CASRPLQSTDTQYF	TGTGCCAGCAGGCCACTTCAAAGCACAGATACGCAGTATTTT